These 8 T cell receptor beta chains were sequenced from one sample in a study of shared T cell receptors in the human thymus. The table came from immunoSEQ multiplex PCR; TCRdb's copy has only in-frame clones and leaves some out. The data show roughly 700,000 clones, 85% to 90% seen once. These data also formed part of another study, on human thymus T cells.

The sample taken for sequencing was thymocytes. The origin of the receptors is a boy under two years old with a congenital heart defect.

This chain uses TRBV5-1 with TRBJ2-1, with 10 nucleotides matching TRBD2. Unmatched junction bases numbered 4, after V lost 2 bases and J lost 8 bases. This CDR3 has 14 residues. Germline lookup yields CDR1 SGHRS and CDR2 YFSETQ. CDR3 protein: CASSLLAGWDEQFF. The CDR3 DNA is TGCGCCAGCAGCTTACTAGCGGGATGGGATGAGCAGTTCTTC.

J is TRBJ2-6 and V is TRBV28; weak D call: TRBD2 (6 bases). This CDR3 contains 15 residues. Trimming cost V 3 bases and J 4 bases, with 10 bases left between them. Germline CDR1 reads MDHEN; CDR2 reads SYDVKM. Here the CDR3 reads CASSFSGAGANVLTF. CDR3 sequence (DNA): TGTGCCAGCAGTTTCTCGGGAGCAGGGGCCAACGTCCTGACTTTC.

The rearrangement uses TRBV29-1 and TRBJ2-5; 8 nucleotides match TRBD1. Trimming cost V 6 bases and J 4 bases; bases outside gene matches: 10. The CDR3 spans 14 residues. Per the germline V gene, CDR1 is SQVTM and CDR2 is ANQGSEA. The CDR3 nucleotides are TGCAGCGTCAGAGACAGGGGCAGGAGAGAGACCCAGTACTTC. This codes for CSVRDRGRRETQYF.

The V gene is TRBV11-1, the J gene TRBJ1-1, with a tentative D call TRBD1 (5 bases). The CDR3 loop spans 15 amino acids. V was clipped by 5 bases and J by 5 bases, with 18 bases between them. Germline CDR1 is SGHAT and CDR2 is FQDESV (reference sequence). The CDR3 DNA sequence: TGTGCCAGCAGCCCTCCCCCGGGGGGACGAACTGAAGCTTTCTTT. Protein product: CASSPPPGGRTEAFF.

The gene calls are TRBV7-2 and TRBJ2-5; D gene ambiguous. V lost 2 bases, J lost 4 bases, and 11 bases lay in between. Germline-derived CDR1 and CDR2 are SGHTA and FQGNSA. CDR3 size: 14 residues. Written as DNA, the CDR3 is TGTGCCAGCAGCTTATGGTCAGGCCGAGAGACCCAGTACTTC. This translates into CASSLWSGRETQYF.

J is TRBJ2-1 and V is TRBV25-1, with D perhaps matching TRBD1 (6 bases). The V and J ends lost 5 bases and 7 bases respectively, with 12 bases between them. Looked up from germline, CDR1 is MGHDK and CDR2 is SYGVNS. The CDR3 loop spans 13 amino acids. In DNA, the CDR3 is TGTGCCAGCAGTAACCACGACAGGAATGAGCAGTTCTTC. Translation gives CASSNHDRNEQFF.

V is TRBV7-2 and J is TRBJ2-5; perhaps TRBD1 as D (5 bases). The CDR3 has 13 amino acids. From germline, CDR1 is SGHTA and CDR2 FQGNSA. With 5 bases removed from V and 2 bases from J, the gap between germline ends came to 9 bases. The CDR3 here is CASSLRQQETQYF. The CDR3 DNA reads TGTGCCAGCAGCCTGAGACAGCAAGAGACCCAGTACTTC.

The chain uses TRBV7-9 and TRBJ2-7; a weak D match, TRBD1 (6 bases). V shed 5 bases and J shed 0 bases, with 14 bases lying between them. In germline, CDR1 is SEHNR, CDR2 FQNEAQ (reference sequence). This CDR3 has 15 amino acids. CDR3 nucleotides: TGTGCCAGCAGCACTCACCAAGGGGGCTCCTACGAGCAGTACTTC. This sequence encodes CASSTHQGGSYEQYF.